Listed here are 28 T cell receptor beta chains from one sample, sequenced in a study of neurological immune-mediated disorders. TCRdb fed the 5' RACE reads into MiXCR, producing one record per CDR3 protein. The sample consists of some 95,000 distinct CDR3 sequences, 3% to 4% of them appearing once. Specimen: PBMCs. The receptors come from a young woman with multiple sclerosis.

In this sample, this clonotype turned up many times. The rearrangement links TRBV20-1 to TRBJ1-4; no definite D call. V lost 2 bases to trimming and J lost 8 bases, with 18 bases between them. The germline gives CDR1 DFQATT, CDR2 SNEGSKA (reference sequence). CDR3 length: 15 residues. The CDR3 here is CSARTSGRFQEKLFF. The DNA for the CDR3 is TGCAGTGCTAGAACCTCCGGGAGGTTTCAGGAAAAACTGTTTTTT.

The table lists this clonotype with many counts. The CDR3 nucleotides read TGCAGTGCTAGAAAAGGGGAGCCCTACGAGCAGTACTTC. It specifies CSARKGEPYEQYF. The gene calls are TRBV20-1 and TRBJ2-7; D could derive from TRBD1 or TRBD2 (5 bases each). CDR3 length: 13 residues. Germline V lookup: CDR1 DFQATT, CDR2 SNEGSKA (reference sequence). Trimming cost V 2 bases and J 2 bases, with 10 bases left between them.

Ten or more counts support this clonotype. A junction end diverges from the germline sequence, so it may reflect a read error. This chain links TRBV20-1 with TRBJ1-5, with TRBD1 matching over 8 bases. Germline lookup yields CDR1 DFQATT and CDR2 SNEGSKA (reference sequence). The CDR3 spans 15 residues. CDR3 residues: CSARGQGGGNQPQHF. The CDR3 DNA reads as TGCAGTGCCAGAGGACAGGGCGGGGGCAATCAGCCCCAGCATTTT.

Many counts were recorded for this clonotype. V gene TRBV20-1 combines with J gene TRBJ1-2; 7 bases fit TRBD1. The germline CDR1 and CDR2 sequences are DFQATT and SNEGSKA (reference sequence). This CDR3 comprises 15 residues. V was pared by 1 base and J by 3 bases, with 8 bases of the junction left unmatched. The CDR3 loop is CSARVTTGSYYGYTF. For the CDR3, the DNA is TGCAGTGCTAGAGTCACGACAGGGTCTTACTATGGCTACACCTTC.

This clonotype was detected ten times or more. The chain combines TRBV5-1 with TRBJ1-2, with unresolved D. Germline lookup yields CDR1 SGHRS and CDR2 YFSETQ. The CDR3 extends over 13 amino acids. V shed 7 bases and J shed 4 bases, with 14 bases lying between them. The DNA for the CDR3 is TGCGCCAGCGGGTCAGCGGGAGGCTATGGCTACACCTTC. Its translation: CASGSAGGYGYTF.

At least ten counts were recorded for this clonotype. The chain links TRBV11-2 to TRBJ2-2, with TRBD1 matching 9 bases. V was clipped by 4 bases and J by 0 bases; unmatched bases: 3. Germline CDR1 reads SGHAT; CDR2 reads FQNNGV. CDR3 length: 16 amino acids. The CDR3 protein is CASSSTGGPNTGELFF. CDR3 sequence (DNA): TGTGCCAGCAGCTCTACAGGGGGCCCGAACACCGGGGAGCTGTTTTTT. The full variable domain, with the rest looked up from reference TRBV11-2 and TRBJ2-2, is EAGVAQSPRYKIIEKRQSVAFWCNPISGHATLYWYQQILGQGPKLLIQFQNNGVVDDSQLPKDRFSAERLKGVDSTLKIQPAKLEDSAVYLCASSSTGGPNTGELFFGEGSRLTVL.

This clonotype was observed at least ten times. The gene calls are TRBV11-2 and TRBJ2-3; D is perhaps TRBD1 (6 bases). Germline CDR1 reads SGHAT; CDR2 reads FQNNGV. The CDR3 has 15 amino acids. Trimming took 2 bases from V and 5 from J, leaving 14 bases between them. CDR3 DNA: TGTGCCAGCAGCTTACGTTTGGGGGCTGGAGATACGCAGTATTTT. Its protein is CASSLRLGAGDTQYF.

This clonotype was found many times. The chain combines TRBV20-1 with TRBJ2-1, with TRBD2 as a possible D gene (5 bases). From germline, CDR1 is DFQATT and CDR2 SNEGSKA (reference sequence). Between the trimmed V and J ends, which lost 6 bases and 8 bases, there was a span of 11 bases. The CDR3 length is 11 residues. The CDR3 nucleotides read TGCAGTGCGAGTAGGACTCATGAGCAGTTCTTC. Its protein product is CSASRTHEQFF.

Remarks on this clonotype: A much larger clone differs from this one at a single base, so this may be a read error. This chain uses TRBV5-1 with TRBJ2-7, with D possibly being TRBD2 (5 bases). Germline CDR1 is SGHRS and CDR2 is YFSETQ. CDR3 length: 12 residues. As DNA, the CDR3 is TGCGACAGCAGCTCGGACTTCAGAGGGCAGTACTTC. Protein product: CDSSSDFRGQYF.

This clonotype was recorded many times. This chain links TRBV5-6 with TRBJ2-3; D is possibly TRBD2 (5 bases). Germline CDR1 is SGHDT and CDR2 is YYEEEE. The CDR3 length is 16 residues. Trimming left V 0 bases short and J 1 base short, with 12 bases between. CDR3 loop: CASSLAGTAGTDTQYF. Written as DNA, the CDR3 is TGTGCCAGCAGCTTGGCGGGAACCGCTGGCACAGATACGCAGTATTTT. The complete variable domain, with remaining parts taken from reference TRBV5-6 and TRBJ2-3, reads DAGVTQSPTHLIKTRGQQVTLRCSPKSGHDTVSWYQQALGQGPQFIFQYYEEEERQRGNFPDRFSGHQFPNYSSELNVNALLLGDSALYLCASSLAGTAGTDTQYFGPGTRLTVL.

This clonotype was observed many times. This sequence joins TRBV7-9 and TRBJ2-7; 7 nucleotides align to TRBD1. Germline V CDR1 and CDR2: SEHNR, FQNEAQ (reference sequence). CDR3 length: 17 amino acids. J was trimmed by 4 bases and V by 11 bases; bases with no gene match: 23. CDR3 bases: TGTGCCGGGGATCAACAGGGGTTAAGGAATGGGCATTACGAGCAGTACTTC. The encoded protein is CAGDQQGLRNGHYEQYF.

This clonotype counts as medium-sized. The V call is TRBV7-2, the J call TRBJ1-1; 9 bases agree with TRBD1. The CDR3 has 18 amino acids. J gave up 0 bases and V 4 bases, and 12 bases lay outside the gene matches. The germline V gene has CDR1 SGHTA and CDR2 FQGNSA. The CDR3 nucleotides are TGTGCCAGCAGCTCCCCCCGGGACAGGGTTAAGATGAACACTGAAGCTTTCTTT. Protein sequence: CASSSPRDRVKMNTEAFF.

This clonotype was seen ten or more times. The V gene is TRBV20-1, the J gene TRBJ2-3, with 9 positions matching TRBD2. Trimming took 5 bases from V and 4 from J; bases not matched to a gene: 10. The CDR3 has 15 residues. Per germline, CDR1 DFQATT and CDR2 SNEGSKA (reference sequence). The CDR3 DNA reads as TGCAGTGCTGGGGGAGCGGGAGGTTCCCCAGATACGCAGTATTTT. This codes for CSAGGAGGSPDTQYF.

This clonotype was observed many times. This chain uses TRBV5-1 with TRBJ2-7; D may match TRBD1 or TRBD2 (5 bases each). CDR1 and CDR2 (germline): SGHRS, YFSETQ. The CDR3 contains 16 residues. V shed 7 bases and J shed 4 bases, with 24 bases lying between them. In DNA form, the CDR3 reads TGCGCCAGCGCAGCGTCCGGGACGGCCAGCTGGTACGAGCAGTACTTC. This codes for CASAASGTASWYEQYF.

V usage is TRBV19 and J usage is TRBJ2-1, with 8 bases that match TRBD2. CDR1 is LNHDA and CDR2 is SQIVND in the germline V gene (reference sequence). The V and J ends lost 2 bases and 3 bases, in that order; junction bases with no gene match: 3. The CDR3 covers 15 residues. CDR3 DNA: TGTGCCAGTAGTATATACCGGGGGGGCTACAATGAGCAGTTCTTC. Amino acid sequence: CASSIYRGGYNEQFF.

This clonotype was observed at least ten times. The CDR3, as DNA: TGCGCCAGCAGGGGACAGGGTTGGAACACTGAAGCTTTCTTT. It translates to CASRGQGWNTEAFF. The gene calls are TRBV5-1 and TRBJ1-1; 9 bases align to TRBD1. With 5 bases clipped from V and 1 base from J, the junction kept 3 bases outside the gene matches. Germline loops: CDR1 SGHRS, CDR2 YFSETQ. This CDR3 is built from 14 residues.

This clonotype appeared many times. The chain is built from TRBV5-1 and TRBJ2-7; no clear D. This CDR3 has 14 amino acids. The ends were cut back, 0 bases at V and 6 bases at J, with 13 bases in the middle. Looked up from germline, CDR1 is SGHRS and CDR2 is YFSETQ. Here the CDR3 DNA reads TGCGCCAGCAGCTTGGGGATAGGGTCCGGCGAGCAGTACTTC. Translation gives CASSLGIGSGEQYF.

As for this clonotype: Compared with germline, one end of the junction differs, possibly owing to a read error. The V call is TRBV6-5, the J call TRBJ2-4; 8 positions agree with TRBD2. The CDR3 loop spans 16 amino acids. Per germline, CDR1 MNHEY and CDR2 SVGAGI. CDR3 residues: CASSRGLALAKKIQYF. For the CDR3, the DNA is TGTGCCAGCAGCCGAGGACTAGCCCTAGCCAAAAAAATTCAGTACTTC.

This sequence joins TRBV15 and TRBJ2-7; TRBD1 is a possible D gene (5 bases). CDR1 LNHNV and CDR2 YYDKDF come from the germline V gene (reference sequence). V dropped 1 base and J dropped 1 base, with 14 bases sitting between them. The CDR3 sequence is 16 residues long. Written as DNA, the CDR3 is TGTGCCACCAGCAGAGGTGGGGCCCGAGTATCCTACGAGCAGTACTTC. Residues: CATSRGGARVSYEQYF.

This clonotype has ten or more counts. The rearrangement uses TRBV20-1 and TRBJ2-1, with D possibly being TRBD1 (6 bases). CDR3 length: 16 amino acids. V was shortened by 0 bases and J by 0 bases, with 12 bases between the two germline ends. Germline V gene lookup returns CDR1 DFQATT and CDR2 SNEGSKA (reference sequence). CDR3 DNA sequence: TGCAGTGCTAGAGATGTGGGGGCCAGCTCCTACAATGAGCAGTTCTTC. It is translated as CSARDVGASSYNEQFF.

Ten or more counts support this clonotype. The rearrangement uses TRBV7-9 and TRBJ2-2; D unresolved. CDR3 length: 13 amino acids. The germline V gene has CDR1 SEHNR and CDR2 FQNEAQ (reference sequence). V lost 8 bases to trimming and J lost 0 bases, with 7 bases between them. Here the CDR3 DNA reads TGTGCCAGCGGCAGCTCGAACACCGGGGAGCTGTTTTTT. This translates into CASGSSNTGELFF.

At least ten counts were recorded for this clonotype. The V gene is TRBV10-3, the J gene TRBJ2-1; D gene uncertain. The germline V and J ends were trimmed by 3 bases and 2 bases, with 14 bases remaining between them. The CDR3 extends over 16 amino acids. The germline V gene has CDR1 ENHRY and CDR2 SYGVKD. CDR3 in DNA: TGTGCCATCAGTGACCAAGGTCTTGTTACCTACAATGAGCAGTTCTTC. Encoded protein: CAISDQGLVTYNEQFF.

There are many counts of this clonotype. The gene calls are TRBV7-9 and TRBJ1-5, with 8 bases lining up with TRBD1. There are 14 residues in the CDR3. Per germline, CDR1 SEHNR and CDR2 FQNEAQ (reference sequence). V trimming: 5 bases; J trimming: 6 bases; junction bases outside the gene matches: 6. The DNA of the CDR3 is TGTGCCAGCAGCAAGGACAGGGCAGGTCAGCCCCAGCATTTT. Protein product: CASSKDRAGQPQHF.

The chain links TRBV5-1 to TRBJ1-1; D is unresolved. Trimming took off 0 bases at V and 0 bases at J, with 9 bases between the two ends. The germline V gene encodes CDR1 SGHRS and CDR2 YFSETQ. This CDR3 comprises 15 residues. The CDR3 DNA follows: TGCGCCAGCAGCTTGGCTCCGGGTCTGAACACTGAAGCTTTCTTT. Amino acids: CASSLAPGLNTEAFF.

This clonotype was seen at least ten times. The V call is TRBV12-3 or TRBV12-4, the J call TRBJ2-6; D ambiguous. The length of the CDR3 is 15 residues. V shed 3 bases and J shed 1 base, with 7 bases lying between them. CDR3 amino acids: CASSLVGSGANVLTF. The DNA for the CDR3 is TGTGCCAGCAGTTTGGTGGGGTCTGGGGCCAACGTCCTGACTTTC.

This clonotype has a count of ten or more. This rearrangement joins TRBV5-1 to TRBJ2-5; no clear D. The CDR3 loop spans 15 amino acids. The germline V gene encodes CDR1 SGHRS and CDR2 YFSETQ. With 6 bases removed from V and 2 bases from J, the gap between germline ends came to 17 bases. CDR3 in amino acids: CASKRVAGIQETQYF. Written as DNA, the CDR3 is TGCGCCAGCAAAAGGGTTGCAGGCATACAAGAGACCCAGTACTTC.

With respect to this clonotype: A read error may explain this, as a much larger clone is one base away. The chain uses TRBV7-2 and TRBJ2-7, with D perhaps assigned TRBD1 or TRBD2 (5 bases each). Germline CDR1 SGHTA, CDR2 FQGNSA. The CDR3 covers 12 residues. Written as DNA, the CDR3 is TGTGACAGCAGCTTGCTGGGGACGGAACAGTACTTC. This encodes CDSSLLGTEQYF.

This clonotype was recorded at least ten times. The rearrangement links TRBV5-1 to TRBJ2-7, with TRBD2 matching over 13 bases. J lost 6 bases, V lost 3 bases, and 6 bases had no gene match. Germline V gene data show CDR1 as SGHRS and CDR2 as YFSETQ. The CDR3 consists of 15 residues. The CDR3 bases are TGCGCCAGCAGCTCGCCGACTAGCGGGAGGAGCGAGCAGTACTTC. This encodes CASSSPTSGRSEQYF.